This entry describes one T cell receptor (beta chain). No antigen is known for it. Treatment here: roughly ten-day PBMC culture with coronavirus spike peptide pools or control peptides (ViraFEST assay). Both day 3 and day 7 involved replacing half of the medium with fresh IL-2 medium. V shed 6 bases and J shed 15 bases, with 24 bases lying between them. There are 14 residues in the CDR3. CDR1 and CDR2 (germline): LNHDA, SQIVND (reference sequence). This record comes from a study of vaccination and CD4 T cells after COVID-19. Study-level background: Control cultures were supplied with a CEFX pool, an HIV-1 Nef pool, or no peptide at all. Findings and limits, study-wide: SARS-CoV-2-reactive clonotype medians increased from about 20 to 38, not significantly.

The Oncomine TCR Beta short-read assay was applied to DNA of cultured CD4+ T cells. Scientists extracted genomic DNA from CD4+ T cells grown in culture. TCRdb passed the PCR reads through MiXCR, listing each CDR3 protein once. This table has some 21,000 distinct CDR3 sequences, approximately 50% appearing once. The sample comprised CD4+ T cells from blood, cultured in vitro. This chain joins TRBV19 and TRBJ1-5, with unresolved D. The receptor's source is a human donor who had recovered from COVID-19. For the CDR3, the DNA is TGTGCCAGTAGACCCCGGACGTCCTTCGGCTTGAGGCATTTT. The encoded protein is CASRPRTSFGLRHF.